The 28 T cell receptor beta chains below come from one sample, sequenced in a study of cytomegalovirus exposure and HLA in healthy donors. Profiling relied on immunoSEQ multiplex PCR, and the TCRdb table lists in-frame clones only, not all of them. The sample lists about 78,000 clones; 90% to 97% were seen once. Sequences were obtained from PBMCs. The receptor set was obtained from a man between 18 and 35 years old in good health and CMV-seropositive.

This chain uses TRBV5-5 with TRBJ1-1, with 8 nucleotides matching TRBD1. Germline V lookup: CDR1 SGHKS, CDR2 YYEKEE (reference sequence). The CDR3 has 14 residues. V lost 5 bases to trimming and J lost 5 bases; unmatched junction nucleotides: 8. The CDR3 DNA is TGTGCCAGCAGACCCGGGACAGGTGGAACTGAAGCTTTCTTT. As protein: CASRPGTGGTEAFF.

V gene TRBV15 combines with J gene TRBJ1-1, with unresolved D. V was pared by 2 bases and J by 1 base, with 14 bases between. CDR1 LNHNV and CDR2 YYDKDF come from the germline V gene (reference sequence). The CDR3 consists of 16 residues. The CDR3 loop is CATSRFLRGANTEAFF. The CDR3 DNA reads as TGTGCCACCAGCAGATTCCTGCGGGGAGCGAACACTGAAGCTTTCTTT.

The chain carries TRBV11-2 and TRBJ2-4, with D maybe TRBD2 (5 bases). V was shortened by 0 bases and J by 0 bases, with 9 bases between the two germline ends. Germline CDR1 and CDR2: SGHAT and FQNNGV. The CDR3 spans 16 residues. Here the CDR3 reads CASSLETGIAKNIQYF. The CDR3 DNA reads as TGTGCCAGCAGCTTAGAGACGGGGATAGCCAAAAACATTCAGTACTTC. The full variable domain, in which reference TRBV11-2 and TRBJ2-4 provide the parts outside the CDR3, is EAGVAQSPRYKIIEKRQSVAFWCNPISGHATLYWYQQILGQGPKLLIQFQNNGVVDDSQLPKDRFSAERLKGVDSTLKIQPAKLEDSAVYLCASSLETGIAKNIQYFGAGTRLSVL.

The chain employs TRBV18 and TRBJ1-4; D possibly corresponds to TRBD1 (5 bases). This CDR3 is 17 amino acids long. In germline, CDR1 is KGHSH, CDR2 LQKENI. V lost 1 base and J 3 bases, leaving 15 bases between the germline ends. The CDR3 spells CASSPQALGVSNEKLFF. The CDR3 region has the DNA TGTGCCAGCTCACCACAGGCTCTAGGGGTCTCTAATGAAAAACTGTTTTTT.

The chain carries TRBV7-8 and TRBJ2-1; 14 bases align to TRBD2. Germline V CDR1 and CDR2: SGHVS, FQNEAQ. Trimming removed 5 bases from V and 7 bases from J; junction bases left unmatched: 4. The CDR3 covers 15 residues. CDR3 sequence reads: CASSTGTSGGNEQFF. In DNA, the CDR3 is TGTGCCAGCAGCACAGGGACTAGCGGGGGTAATGAGCAGTTCTTC.

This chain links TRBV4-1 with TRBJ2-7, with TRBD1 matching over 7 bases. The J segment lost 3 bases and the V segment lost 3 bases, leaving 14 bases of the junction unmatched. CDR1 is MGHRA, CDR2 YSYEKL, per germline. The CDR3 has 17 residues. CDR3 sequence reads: CASSHNTLGQINYEQYF. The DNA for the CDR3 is TGCGCCAGCAGCCACAATACCCTGGGACAGATTAACTACGAGCAGTACTTC.

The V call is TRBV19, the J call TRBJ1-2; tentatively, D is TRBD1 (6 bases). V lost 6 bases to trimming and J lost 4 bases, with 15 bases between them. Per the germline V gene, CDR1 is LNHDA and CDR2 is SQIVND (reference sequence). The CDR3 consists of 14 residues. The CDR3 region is CASRYTGGIYGYTF. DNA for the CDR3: TGTGCCAGTAGATATACGGGGGGCATCTATGGCTACACCTTC.

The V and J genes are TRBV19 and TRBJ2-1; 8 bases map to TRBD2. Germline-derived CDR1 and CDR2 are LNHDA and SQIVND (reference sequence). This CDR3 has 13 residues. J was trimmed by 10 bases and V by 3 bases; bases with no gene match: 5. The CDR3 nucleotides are TGTGCCAGTAGTATCGCTCTAGCGGGCGAGCAGTTCTTC. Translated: CASSIALAGEQFF.

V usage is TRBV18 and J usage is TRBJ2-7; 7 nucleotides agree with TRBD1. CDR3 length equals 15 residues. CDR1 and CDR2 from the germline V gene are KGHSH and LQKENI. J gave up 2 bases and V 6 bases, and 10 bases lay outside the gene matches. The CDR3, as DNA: TGTGCCAGCTCTCCCACCCCGGGACAGACCTACGAGCAGTACTTC. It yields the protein CASSPTPGQTYEQYF.

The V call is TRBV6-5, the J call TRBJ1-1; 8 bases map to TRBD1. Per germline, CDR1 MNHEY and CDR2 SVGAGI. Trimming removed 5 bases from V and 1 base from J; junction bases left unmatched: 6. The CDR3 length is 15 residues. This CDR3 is CASSQSGTGNTEAFF. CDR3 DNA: TGTGCCAGCAGTCAATCCGGGACAGGGAACACTGAAGCTTTCTTT.

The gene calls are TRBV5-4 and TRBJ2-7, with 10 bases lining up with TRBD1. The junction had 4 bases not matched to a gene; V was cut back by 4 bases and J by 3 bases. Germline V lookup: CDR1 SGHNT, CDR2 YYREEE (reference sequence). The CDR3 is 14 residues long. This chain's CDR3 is CASSGTGVSYEQYF. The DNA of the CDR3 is TGTGCCAGCAGCGGGACAGGGGTAAGCTACGAGCAGTACTTC. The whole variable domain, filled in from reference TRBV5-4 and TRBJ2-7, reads ETGVTQSPTHLIKTRGQQVTLRCSSQSGHNTVSWYQQALGQGPQFIFQYYREEENGRGNFPPRFSGLQFPNYSSELNVNALELDDSALYLCASSGTGVSYEQYFGPGTRLTVT.

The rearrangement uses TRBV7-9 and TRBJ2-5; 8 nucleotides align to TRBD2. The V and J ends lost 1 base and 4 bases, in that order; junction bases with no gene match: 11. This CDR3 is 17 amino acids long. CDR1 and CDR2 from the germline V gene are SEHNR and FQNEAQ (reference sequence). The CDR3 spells CASSLGGGAGDGETQYF. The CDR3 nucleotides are TGTGCCAGCAGCTTAGGGGGCGGAGCGGGAGACGGAGAGACCCAGTACTTC.

CDR3 amino acids: CASSIGRIQRGETQYF. The DNA for the CDR3 is TGTGCCAGTAGTATAGGTCGCATCCAGCGAGGAGAGACCCAGTACTTC. This chain links TRBV19 with TRBJ2-5; D is ambiguous. CDR3 length: 16 amino acids. Germline V CDR1 and CDR2: LNHDA, SQIVND (reference sequence). V was trimmed by 1 base and J by 4 bases, leaving 16 bases between them.

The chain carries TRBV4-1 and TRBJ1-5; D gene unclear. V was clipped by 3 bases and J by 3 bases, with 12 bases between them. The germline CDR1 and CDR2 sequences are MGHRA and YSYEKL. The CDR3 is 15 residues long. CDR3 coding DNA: TGCGCCAGCAGCCAGGGCGGAGGATCCAATCAGCCCCAGCATTTT. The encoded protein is CASSQGGGSNQPQHF.

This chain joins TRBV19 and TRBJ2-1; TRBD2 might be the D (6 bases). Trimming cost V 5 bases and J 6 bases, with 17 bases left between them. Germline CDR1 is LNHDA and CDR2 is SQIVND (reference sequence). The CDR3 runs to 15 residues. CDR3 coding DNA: TGTGCCAGTAGTCTGGCTGGAGGGCCTCCCAATGAGCAGTTCTTC. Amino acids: CASSLAGGPPNEQFF.

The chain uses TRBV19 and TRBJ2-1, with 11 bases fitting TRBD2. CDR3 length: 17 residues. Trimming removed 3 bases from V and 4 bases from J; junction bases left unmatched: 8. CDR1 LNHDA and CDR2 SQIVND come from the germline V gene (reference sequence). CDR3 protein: CASSISAGLAVYNEQFF. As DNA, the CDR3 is TGTGCCAGTAGTATTAGTGCGGGACTAGCGGTATACAATGAGCAGTTCTTC.

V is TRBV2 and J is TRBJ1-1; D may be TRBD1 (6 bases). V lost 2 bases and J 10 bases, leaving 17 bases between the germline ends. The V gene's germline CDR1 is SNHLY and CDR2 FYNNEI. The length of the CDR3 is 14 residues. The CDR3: CASSEFWSQGLAFF. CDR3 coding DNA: TGTGCCAGCAGTGAATTTTGGAGTCAGGGGTTAGCTTTCTTT.

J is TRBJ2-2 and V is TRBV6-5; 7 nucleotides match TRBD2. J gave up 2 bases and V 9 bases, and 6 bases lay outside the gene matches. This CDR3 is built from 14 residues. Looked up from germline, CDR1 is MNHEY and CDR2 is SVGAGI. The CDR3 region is CASVGRGNTGELFF. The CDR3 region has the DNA TGTGCCAGTGTAGGGAGGGGTAACACCGGGGAGCTGTTTTTT.

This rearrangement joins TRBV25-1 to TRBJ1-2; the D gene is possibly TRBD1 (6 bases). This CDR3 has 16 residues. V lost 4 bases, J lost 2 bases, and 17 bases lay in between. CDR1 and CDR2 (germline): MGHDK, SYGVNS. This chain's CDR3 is CASSASGTRYNYGYTF. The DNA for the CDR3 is TGTGCCAGCAGTGCTTCCGGGACACGATACAACTATGGCTACACCTTC.

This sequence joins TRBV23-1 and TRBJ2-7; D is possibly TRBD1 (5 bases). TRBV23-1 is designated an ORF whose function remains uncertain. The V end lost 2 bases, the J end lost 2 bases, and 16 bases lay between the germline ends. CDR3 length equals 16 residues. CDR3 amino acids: CASSQIPRAPTYEQYF. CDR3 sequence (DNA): TGCGCCAGCAGTCAAATCCCCAGGGCCCCTACCTACGAGCAGTACTTC.

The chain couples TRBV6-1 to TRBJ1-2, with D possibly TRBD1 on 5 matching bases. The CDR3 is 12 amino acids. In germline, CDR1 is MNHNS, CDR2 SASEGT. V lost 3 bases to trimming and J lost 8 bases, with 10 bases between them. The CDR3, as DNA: TGTGCCAGCAGTGACAGGGTGTTCGGCTACACCTTC. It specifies CASSDRVFGYTF.

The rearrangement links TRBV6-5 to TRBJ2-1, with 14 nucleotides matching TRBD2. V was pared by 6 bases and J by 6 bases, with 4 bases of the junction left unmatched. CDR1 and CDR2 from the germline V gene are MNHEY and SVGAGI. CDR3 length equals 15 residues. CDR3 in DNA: TGTGCCAGCAGCTCGGGACTAGCGGGAGTCAATGAGCAGTTCTTC. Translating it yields CASSSGLAGVNEQFF.

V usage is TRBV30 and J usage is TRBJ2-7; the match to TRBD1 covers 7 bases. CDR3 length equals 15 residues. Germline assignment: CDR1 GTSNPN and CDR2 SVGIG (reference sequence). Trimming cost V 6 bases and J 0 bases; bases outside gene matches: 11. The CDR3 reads CACGPGTAVSYEQYF. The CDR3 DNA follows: TGTGCCTGCGGGCCCGGGACAGCCGTCTCCTACGAGCAGTACTTC.

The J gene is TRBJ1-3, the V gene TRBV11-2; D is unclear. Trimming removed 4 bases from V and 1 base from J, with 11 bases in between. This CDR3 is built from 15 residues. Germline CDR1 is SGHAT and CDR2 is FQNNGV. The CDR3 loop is CASSSPSVSGNTIYF. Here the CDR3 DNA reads TGTGCCAGCAGCTCACCCTCAGTATCTGGAAACACCATATATTTT.

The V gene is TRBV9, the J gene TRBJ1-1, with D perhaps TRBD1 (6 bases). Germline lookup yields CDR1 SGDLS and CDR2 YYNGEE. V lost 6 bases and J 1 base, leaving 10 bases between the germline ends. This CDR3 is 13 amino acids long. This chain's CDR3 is CASKRTANTEAFF. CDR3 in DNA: TGTGCCAGCAAAAGGACAGCGAACACTGAAGCTTTCTTT.

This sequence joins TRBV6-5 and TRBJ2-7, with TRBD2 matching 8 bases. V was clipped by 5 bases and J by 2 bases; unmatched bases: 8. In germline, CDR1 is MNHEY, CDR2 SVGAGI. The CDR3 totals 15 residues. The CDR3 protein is CASSALAEGPYEQYF. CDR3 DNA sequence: TGTGCCAGCAGTGCACTAGCGGAGGGGCCCTACGAGCAGTACTTC.

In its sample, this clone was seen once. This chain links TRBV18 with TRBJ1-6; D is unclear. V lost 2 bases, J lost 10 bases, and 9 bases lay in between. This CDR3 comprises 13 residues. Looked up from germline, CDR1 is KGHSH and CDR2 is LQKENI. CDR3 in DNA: TGTGCCAGCTCACCAGAAGTTGGCTCACCCCTCCACTTT. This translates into CASSPEVGSPLHF.

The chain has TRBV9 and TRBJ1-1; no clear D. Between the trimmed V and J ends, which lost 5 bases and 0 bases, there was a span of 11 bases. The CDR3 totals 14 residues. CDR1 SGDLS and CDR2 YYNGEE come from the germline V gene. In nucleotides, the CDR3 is TGTGCCAGCAGACGGGGAATTATGAACACTGAAGCTTTCTTT. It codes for CASRRGIMNTEAFF.